The 20 T cell receptor beta chains in this list originate from one sample, sequenced in a study of blood T cell repertoires in COVID-19 (dated by TCRdb to 2019 to 2021). Libraries were constructed by the immunoSEQ multiplex PCR assay. Entries here come from immuneACCESS through TCRdb and include only in-frame sequences with V and J called. Some clones fail to appear in such tables; in the studies checked, an unresolved V gene covers under half of the shortfall, and the cause of the remainder is unknown. This sample comprises about 340,000 clones, around 83% of them detected only once. The ten biggest clones cover 3% of the sample. Sequences were obtained from peripheral blood. Every receptor here comes from a man in his thirties or forties with active or convalescent COVID-19.

The CDR3, as DNA: TGTGCCAGCAGGTCGACAGGGGCCAACTATGGCTACACCTTC. It codes for CASRSTGANYGYTF. This chain links TRBV5-4 with TRBJ1-2, with 8 bases matching TRBD1. Per germline, CDR1 SGHNT and CDR2 YYREEE (reference sequence). Germline trimming cut 5 bases from V and 2 bases from J; bases unmatched to any gene: 5. This CDR3 contains 14 residues.

V is TRBV7-3 and J is TRBJ2-2; a possible D gene is TRBD2 (6 bases). V was cut by 3 bases and J by 1 base, with 12 bases left in between. The V gene's germline CDR1 is SGHTA and CDR2 FQGTGA. CDR3 length: 16 amino acids. The CDR3 DNA reads TGTGCCAGCAGCTTTAGCCGGACTATGAACACCGGGGAGCTGTTTTTT. It codes for CASSFSRTMNTGELFF.

In its sample, this clone was seen once. The rearrangement joins TRBV24-1 to TRBJ1-2, with 9 bases that match TRBD1. The CDR3 loop spans 17 amino acids. Germline CDR1 KGHDR, CDR2 SFDVKD. The J segment lost 0 bases and the V segment lost 1 base, leaving 5 bases of the junction unmatched. CDR3 coding DNA: TGTGCCACCAGTGATTTCGACAGGGGGGTCGCTAACTATGGCTACACCTTC. Translating it yields CATSDFDRGVANYGYTF.

The rearrangement uses TRBV5-5 and TRBJ2-5; TRBD1 aligns across 7 bases. J lost 3 bases, V lost 3 bases, and 5 bases had no gene match. The germline V gene has CDR1 SGHKS and CDR2 YYEKEE (reference sequence). The CDR3 is 14 amino acids. The CDR3 bases are TGTGCCAGCAGCTGGACCGGGACAGAAGAGACCCAGTACTTC. Protein: CASSWTGTEETQYF.

The chain employs TRBV3-1 (or the pseudogene TRBV3-2) and TRBJ2-3; 11 bases map to TRBD2. The ends lost 8 bases at V and 5 bases at J; junction bases unmatched: 9. The CDR3 is 15 residues long. Germline assignment: CDR1 LGHDT and CDR2 YNNKEL (reference sequence). CDR3 in amino acids: CASAHSGGGRDTQYF. The CDR3 DNA follows: TGTGCCAGCGCCCATAGCGGGGGGGGGAGAGATACGCAGTATTTT.

The rearrangement uses TRBV15 and TRBJ1-4; no clear D gene. The germline V gene has CDR1 LNHNV and CDR2 YYDKDF (reference sequence). V lost 0 bases, J lost 7 bases, and 12 bases lay in between. This CDR3 region has 15 residues. Written as DNA, the CDR3 is TGTGCCACCAGCAGAGATCTCGAGCGGAGTGAAAAACTGTTTTTT. It encodes CATSRDLERSEKLFF.

The CDR3: CASSLASYLYGYTF. Here the CDR3 DNA reads TGTGCCAGCAGCTTAGCGTCCTACCTCTATGGCTACACCTTC. The chain combines TRBV7-9 with TRBJ1-2; D is undetermined. V lost 0 bases, J lost 4 bases, and 9 bases lay in between. Germline V lookup: CDR1 SEHNR, CDR2 FQNEAQ (reference sequence). The CDR3 loop spans 14 amino acids.

The V call is TRBV6-6, the J call TRBJ2-7; possibly TRBD1 for D (6 bases). The V end lost 2 bases, the J end lost 6 bases, and 14 bases lay between the germline ends. CDR1 and CDR2 from the germline V gene are MNHNY and SVGAGI (reference sequence). This CDR3 has 14 residues. The DNA for the CDR3 is TGTGCCAGCAGTTACGGGGACACTTTTTCCGAGCAGTACTTC. This gives the protein CASSYGDTFSEQYF.

A few counts support this clone. The chain joins TRBV3-1 (or the pseudogene TRBV3-2) to TRBJ2-7; weak D call: TRBD1 (6 bases). With 1 base removed from V and 5 bases from J, the gap between germline ends came to 9 bases. This CDR3 has 13 amino acids. Germline V lookup: CDR1 LGHDT, CDR2 YNNKEL (reference sequence). The CDR3 nucleotides read TGTGCCAGCAGCCAAGCACAGGGTAACGAGCAGTACTTC. It is translated as CASSQAQGNEQYF.

The V call is TRBV29-1, the J call TRBJ1-1; no reliable D call. Trimming stripped 8 bases from V and 0 bases from J, with 16 bases between. The CDR3 is made up of 14 amino acids. Germline lookup yields CDR1 SQVTM and CDR2 ANQGSEA. The CDR3 region is CSSRGSQVNTEAFF. Here the CDR3 DNA reads TGCAGCTCTAGAGGGTCCCAGGTGAACACTGAAGCTTTCTTT.

The rearrangement uses TRBV6-5 and TRBJ1-5, with 8 bases fitting TRBD1. This CDR3 spans 13 amino acids. Germline loops: CDR1 MNHEY, CDR2 SVGAGI. V shed 5 bases and J 9 bases; nucleotides not matched to a gene: 6. CDR3 in amino acids: CASSMDRERPQHF. The DNA for the CDR3 is TGTGCCAGCAGTATGGACAGGGAACGGCCCCAGCATTTT.

The gene calls are TRBV5-1 and TRBJ2-5; possible D gene TRBD1, 6 bases. Germline lookup yields CDR1 SGHRS and CDR2 YFSETQ. The CDR3 is made up of 14 amino acids. Trimming removed 4 bases from V and 8 bases from J, with 18 bases in between. The CDR3 sequence: CASSPRQDRGTQYF. DNA for the CDR3: TGCGCCAGCAGCCCGCGACAGGACCGGGGAACCCAGTACTTC.

The table lists this clone with a few counts. This chain links TRBV27 with TRBJ2-1, with D possibly matching TRBD2 (6 bases). This CDR3 has 13 amino acids. V shed 4 bases and J shed 12 bases, with 16 bases lying between them. The germline CDR1 and CDR2 sequences are MNHEY and SMNVEV (reference sequence). The CDR3 region has the DNA TGTGCCAGCAGTTATGCGGAGCGGGCGGCGCAGTTCTTC. Protein sequence: CASSYAERAAQFF.

This chain connects TRBV30 to TRBJ1-1, with D uncertain. The CDR3 contains 13 residues. Germline CDR1 GTSNPN, CDR2 SVGIG (reference sequence). The V end lost 4 bases, the J end lost 2 bases, and 11 bases lay between the germline ends. CDR3: CAWKEEINTEAFF. DNA of the CDR3: TGTGCCTGGAAAGAGGAAATTAACACTGAAGCTTTCTTT.

The V gene is TRBV5-1, the J gene TRBJ2-3, with 8 bases matching TRBD2. The CDR3 is 15 amino acids. V shed 4 bases and J 2 bases; nucleotides not matched to a gene: 6. Germline V lookup: CDR1 SGHRS, CDR2 YFSETQ. The CDR3, as DNA: TGCGCCAGCAGCGATAGCGGGGACCCCACAGATACGCAGTATTTT. Amino acids: CASSDSGDPTDTQYF.

This clone was seen a handful of times. This chain joins TRBV7-8 and TRBJ2-7; 7 bases fit TRBD1. There are 13 residues in the CDR3. Germline V lookup: CDR1 SGHVS, CDR2 FQNEAQ. V was clipped by 3 bases and J by 3 bases; unmatched bases: 2. The CDR3 spells CASSLGQIYEQYF. The CDR3 DNA follows: TGTGCCAGCAGCTTGGGACAGATCTACGAGCAGTACTTC.

CDR3 sequence: CASSDLWRGAREGTEAFF. The CDR3 coding sequence is TGTGCCAGTAGTGACCTATGGAGGGGGGCGAGGGAGGGGACTGAAGCTTTCTTT. The chain carries TRBV19 and TRBJ1-1, with D perhaps matching TRBD1 (6 bases). V lost 5 bases, J lost 5 bases, and 27 bases lay in between. CDR1 is LNHDA, CDR2 SQIVND, per germline (reference sequence). The CDR3 is 18 residues long.

The rearrangement joins TRBV7-2 to TRBJ2-2, with 9 bases lining up with TRBD1. CDR3 length: 15 residues. J gave up 1 base and V 7 bases, and 4 bases lay outside the gene matches. The germline CDR1 and CDR2 sequences are SGHTA and FQGNSA. The CDR3 region has the DNA TGTGCCAGCACTGGGGACAGGGTGAACACCGGGGAGCTGTTTTTT. It codes for CASTGDRVNTGELFF.

This chain uses TRBV24-1 with TRBJ1-6; perhaps TRBD1 as D (6 bases). Trimming left V 5 bases short and J 9 bases short, with 40 bases between. Germline lookup yields CDR1 KGHDR and CDR2 SFDVKD. The CDR3 loop spans 23 amino acids. CDR3 in amino acids: CATSVGTPILPPIPDLSGSPLHF. DNA for the CDR3: TGTGCCACCAGTGTCGGGACACCTATTTTGCCCCCTATACCGGATCTATCGGGTTCACCCCTCCACTTT.

The chain recombines TRBV2 with TRBJ1-1, with D possibly matching TRBD1 (6 bases). This CDR3 is 16 amino acids long. Germline V gene lookup returns CDR1 SNHLY and CDR2 FYNNEI. Trimming took 6 bases from V and 1 from J, leaving 18 bases between them. The CDR3 bases are TGTGCCAGCAGGCCCGCCCCCCAGGGGACGAACACTGAAGCTTTCTTT. The encoded protein is CASRPAPQGTNTEAFF.